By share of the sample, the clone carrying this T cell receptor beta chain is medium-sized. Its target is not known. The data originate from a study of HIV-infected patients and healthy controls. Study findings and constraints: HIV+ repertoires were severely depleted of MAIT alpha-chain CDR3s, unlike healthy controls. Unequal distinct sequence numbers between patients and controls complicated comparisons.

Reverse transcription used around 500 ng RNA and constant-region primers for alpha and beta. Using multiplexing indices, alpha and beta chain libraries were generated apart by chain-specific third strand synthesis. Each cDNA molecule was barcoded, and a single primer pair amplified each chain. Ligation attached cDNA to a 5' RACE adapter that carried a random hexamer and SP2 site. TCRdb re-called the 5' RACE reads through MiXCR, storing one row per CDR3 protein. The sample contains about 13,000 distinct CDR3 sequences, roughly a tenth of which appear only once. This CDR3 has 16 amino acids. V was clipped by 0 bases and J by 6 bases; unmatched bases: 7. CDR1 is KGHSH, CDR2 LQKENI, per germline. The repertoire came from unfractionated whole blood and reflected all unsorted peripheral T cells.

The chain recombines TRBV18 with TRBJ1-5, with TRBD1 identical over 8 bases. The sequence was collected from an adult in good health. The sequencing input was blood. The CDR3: CASSPPSGQGRQPQHF. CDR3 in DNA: TGTGCCAGCTCACCACCGAGTGGACAGGGTCGTCAGCCCCAGCATTTT.